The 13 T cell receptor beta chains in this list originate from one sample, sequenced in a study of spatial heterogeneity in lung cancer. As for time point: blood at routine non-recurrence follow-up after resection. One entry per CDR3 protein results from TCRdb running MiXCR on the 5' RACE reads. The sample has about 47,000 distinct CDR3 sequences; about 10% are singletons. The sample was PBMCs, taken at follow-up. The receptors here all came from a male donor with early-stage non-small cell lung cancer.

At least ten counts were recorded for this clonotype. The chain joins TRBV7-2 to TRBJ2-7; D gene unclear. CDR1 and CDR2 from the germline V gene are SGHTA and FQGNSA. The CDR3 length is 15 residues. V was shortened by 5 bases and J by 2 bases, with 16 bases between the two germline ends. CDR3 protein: CASSLLGAYTYEQYF. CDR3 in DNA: TGTGCCAGCAGCCTCCTCGGAGCGTATACCTACGAGCAGTACTTC.

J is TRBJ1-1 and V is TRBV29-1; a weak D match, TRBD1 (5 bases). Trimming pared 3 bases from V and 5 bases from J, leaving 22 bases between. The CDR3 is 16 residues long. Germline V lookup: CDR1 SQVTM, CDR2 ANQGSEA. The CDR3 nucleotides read TGCAGCGTTGATCCCATCCGAGACCAGAGGACAACTGAAGCTTTCTTT. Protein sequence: CSVDPIRDQRTTEAFF.

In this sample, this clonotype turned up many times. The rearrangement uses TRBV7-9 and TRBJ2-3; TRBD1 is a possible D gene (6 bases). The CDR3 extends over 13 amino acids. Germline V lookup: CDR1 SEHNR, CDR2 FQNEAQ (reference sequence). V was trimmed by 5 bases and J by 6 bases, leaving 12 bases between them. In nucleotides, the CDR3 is TGTGCCAGCAGCGCGTCAGGGGCCGATACGCAGTATTTT. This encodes CASSASGADTQYF.

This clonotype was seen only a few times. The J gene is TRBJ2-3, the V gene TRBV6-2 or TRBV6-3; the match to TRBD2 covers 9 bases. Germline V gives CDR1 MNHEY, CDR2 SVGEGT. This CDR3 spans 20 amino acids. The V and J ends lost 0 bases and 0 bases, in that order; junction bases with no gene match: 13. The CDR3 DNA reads TGTGCCAGCAGTTACTCGACGGGACTAGCCGCCTCACTAAGCACAGATACGCAGTATTTT. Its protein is CASSYSTGLAASLSTDTQYF.

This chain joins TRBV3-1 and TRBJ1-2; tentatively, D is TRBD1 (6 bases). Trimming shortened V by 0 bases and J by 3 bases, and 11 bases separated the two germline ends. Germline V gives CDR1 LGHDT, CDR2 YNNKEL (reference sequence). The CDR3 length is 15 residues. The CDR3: CASSQDLGGDYGYTF. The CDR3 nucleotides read TGTGCCAGCAGCCAAGATCTAGGGGGAGACTATGGCTACACCTTC.

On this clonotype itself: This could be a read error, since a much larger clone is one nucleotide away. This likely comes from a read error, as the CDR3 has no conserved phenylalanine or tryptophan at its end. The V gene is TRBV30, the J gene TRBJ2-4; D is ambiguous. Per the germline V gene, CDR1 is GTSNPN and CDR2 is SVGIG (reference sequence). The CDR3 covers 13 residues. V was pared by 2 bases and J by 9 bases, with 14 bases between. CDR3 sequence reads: CAWSWGTLGIQYY. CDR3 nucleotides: TGTGCCTGGAGTTGGGGAACCCTAGGCATTCAGTACTAC.

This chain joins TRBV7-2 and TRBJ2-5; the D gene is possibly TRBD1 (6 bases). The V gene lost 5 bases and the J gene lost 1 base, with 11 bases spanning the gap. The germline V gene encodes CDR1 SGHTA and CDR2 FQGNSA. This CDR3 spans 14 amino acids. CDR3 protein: CASSQGPLQETQYF. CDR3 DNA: TGTGCCAGCAGCCAGGGGCCGCTCCAAGAGACCCAGTACTTC.

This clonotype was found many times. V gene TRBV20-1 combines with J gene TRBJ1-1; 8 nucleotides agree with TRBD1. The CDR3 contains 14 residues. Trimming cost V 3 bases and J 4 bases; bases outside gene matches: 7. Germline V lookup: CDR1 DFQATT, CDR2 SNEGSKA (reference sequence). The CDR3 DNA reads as TGCAGTGCTAGGGACAGGGAGGGAGGCACTGAAGCTTTCTTT. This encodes CSARDREGGTEAFF.

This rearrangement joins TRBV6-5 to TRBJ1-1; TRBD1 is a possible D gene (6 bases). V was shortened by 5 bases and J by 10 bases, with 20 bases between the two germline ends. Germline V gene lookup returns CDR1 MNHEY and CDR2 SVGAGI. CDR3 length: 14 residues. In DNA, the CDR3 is TGTGCCAGCAGTCCCCCATCACAGGGAGGGTCAGCTTTCTTT. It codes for CASSPPSQGGSAFF.

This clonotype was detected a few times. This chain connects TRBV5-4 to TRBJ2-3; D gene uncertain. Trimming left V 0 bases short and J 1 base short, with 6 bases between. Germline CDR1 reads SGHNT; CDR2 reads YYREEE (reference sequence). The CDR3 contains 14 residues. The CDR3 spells CASSLDRGTDTQYF. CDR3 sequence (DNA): TGTGCCAGCAGCTTGGATCGGGGCACAGATACGCAGTATTTT.

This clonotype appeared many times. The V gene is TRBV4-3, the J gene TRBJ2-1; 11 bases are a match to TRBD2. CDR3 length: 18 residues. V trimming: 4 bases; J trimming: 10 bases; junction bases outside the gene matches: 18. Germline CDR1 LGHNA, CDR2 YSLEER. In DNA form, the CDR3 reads TGCGCCAGCAGCCCCCAATATCTGCTAGCGGGGGGTGTCGTCGAGCAGTTCTTC. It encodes CASSPQYLLAGGVVEQFF.

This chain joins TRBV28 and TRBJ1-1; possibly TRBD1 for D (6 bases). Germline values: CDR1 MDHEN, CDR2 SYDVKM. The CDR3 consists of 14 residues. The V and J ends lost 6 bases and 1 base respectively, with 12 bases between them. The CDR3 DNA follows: TGTGCCAGCAGGACGGACAGATCGAACACTGAAGCTTTCTTT. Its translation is CASRTDRSNTEAFF. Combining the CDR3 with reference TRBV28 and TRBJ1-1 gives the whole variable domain DVKVTQSSRYLVKRTGEKVFLECVQDMDHENMFWYRQDPGLGLRLIYFSYDVKMKEKGDIPEGYSVSREKKERFSLILESASTNQTSMYLCASRTDRSNTEAFFGQGTRLTVV.

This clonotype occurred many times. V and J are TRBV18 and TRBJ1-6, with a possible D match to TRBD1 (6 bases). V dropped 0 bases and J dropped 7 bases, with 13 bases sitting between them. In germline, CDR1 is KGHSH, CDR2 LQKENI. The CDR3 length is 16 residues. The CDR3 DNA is TGTGCCAGCTCACCACCGTCGGGGGCGGGCAATTCACCCCTCCACTTT. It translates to CASSPPSGAGNSPLHF.